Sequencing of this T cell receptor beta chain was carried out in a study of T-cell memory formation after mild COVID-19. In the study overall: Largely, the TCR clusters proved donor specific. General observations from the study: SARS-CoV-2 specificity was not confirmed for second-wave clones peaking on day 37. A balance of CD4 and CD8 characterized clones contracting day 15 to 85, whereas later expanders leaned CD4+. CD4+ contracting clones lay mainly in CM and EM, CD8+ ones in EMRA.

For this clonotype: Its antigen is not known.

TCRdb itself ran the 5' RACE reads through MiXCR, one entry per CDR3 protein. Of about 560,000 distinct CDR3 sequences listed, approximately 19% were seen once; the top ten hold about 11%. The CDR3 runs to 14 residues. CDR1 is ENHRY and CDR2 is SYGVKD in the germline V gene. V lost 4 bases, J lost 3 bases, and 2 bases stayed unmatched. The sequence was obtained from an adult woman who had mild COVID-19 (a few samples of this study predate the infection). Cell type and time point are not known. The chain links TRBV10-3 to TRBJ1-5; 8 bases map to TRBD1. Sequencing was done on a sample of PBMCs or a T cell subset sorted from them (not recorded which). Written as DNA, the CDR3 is TGTGCCATCAGTGCGGGACAGGACAATCAGCCCCAGCATTTT. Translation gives CAISAGQDNQPQHF.